This entry lists 27 T cell receptor beta chains sequenced from one sample in a study of control samples from healthy donors and cancer patients. Measured with immunoSEQ multiplex PCR; TCRdb has only the in-frame clones, and not every one. The sample shows roughly 100,000 clones, roughly 89% of them seen only once. The source material was blood. The receptors shown here come from a human donor in good health. The donor label of this sample is uncertain.

This rearrangement joins TRBV6-1 to TRBJ1-1, with no clear D. CDR3 length: 11 residues. Germline-derived CDR1 and CDR2 are MNHNS and SASEGT. Trimming took off 3 bases at V and 1 base at J, with 0 bases between the two ends. The DNA of the CDR3 is TGTGCCAGCAGTGAGAACACTGAAGCTTTCTTT. Translating it yields CASSENTEAFF.

The V gene is TRBV20-1, the J gene TRBJ2-3; D unclear. V was pared by 8 bases and J by 2 bases, with 8 bases between. Germline V CDR1 and CDR2: DFQATT, SNEGSKA (reference sequence). This CDR3 has 11 residues. The CDR3 region is CSTGDTDTQYF. CDR3 sequence (DNA): TGCAGTACTGGGGACACAGATACGCAGTATTTT.

The chain carries TRBV19 and TRBJ1-2; 9 bases match TRBD1. Germline loops: CDR1 LNHDA, CDR2 SQIVND (reference sequence). The CDR3 is 16 amino acids. V lost 0 bases to trimming and J lost 2 bases; unmatched junction nucleotides: 4. CDR3 residues: CASSIEGTGRNYGYTF. CDR3 sequence (DNA): TGTGCCAGTAGTATAGAGGGGACAGGGCGGAACTATGGCTACACCTTC.

This sequence joins TRBV11-2 and TRBJ1-5; TRBD1 matches 9 bases. V dropped 4 bases and J dropped 6; count of bases not matched to a gene: 10. The CDR3 is 16 amino acids. Germline CDR1 and CDR2: SGHAT and FQNNGV. The CDR3 DNA sequence: TGTGCCAGCAGCTCGACGCGACAGGGGGAAGGTCAGCCCCAGCATTTT. Translation gives CASSSTRQGEGQPQHF.

V usage is TRBV15 and J usage is TRBJ1-2, with D maybe TRBD1 (5 bases). CDR1 LNHNV and CDR2 YYDKDF come from the germline V gene (reference sequence). This CDR3 is built from 15 residues. Deletions cut 0 bases from V and 5 bases from J, with 13 bases between. CDR3 sequence reads: CATSRDRGDRYGYTF. CDR3 coding DNA: TGTGCCACCAGCAGAGATCGAGGGGACCGATATGGCTACACCTTC.

V and J are TRBV19 and TRBJ2-5; D is unresolved. CDR1 is LNHDA and CDR2 is SQIVND in the germline V gene (reference sequence). CDR3 length equals 13 residues. Trimming left V 3 bases short and J 7 bases short, with 12 bases between. The CDR3 nucleotides are TGTGCCAGTAGTATCTCCGGCCCTGGGACCCAGTACTTC. Translating it yields CASSISGPGTQYF.

This clone has more than one count but fewer than ten. The CDR3 sequence: CASSPGQPAPLHF. CDR3 nucleotides: TGTGCCAGCAGCCCCGGACAGCCGGCACCCCTCCACTTT. The chain combines TRBV7-6 with TRBJ1-6, with a tentative D call TRBD1 (6 bases). With 5 bases removed from V and 11 bases from J, the gap between germline ends came to 13 bases. CDR3 size: 13 residues. Germline-derived CDR1 and CDR2 are SGHVS and FNYEAQ.

The chain carries TRBV4-2 and TRBJ1-1; D remains unclear. Trimming cost V 3 bases and J 1 base, with 3 bases left between them. The CDR3 contains 12 residues. Germline values: CDR1 LGHNA, CDR2 YNFKEQ. The CDR3 DNA reads TGTGCCAGCAGCCATGGGAACACTGAAGCTTTCTTT. It translates to CASSHGNTEAFF.

The chain is built from TRBV6-6 and TRBJ1-2; D remains unclear. The V gene lost 8 bases and the J gene lost 2 bases, with 6 bases spanning the gap. In germline, CDR1 is MNHNY, CDR2 SVGAGI (reference sequence). CDR3 length equals 11 residues. The CDR3 is CASERNYGYTF. CDR3 DNA sequence: TGTGCCAGCGAACGGAACTATGGCTACACCTTC.

The V and J genes are TRBV12-3 or TRBV12-4 and TRBJ2-1; 8 nucleotides line up with TRBD2. The CDR3 is made up of 13 amino acids. V shed 3 bases and J 7 bases; nucleotides not matched to a gene: 2. The DNA of the CDR3 is TGTGCCAGCAGTTTGGCGGGGGGAAATGAGCAGTTCTTC. This gives the protein CASSLAGGNEQFF.

The chain uses TRBV6-5 and TRBJ2-1; D remains unclear. The V gene's germline CDR1 is MNHEY and CDR2 SVGAGI. V shed 7 bases and J shed 6 bases, with 7 bases lying between them. The CDR3 contains 11 residues. CDR3 protein: CASKVLNEQFF. For the CDR3, the DNA is TGTGCCAGCAAAGTTCTCAATGAGCAGTTCTTC.

The chain recombines TRBV9 with TRBJ2-1; possibly TRBD2 for D (5 bases). Germline V gene data show CDR1 as SGDLS and CDR2 as YYNGEE. The CDR3 contains 11 residues. V was shortened by 4 bases and J by 9 bases, with 8 bases between the two germline ends. The CDR3 DNA is TGTGCCAGCAGCTCCGGGGTTGAGCAGTTCTTC. Its translation: CASSSGVEQFF.

The chain has TRBV9 and TRBJ2-3, with 8 bases lining up with TRBD2. CDR3 length: 13 amino acids. Germline-derived CDR1 and CDR2 are SGDLS and YYNGEE. The junction had 1 base not matched to a gene; V was cut back by 6 bases and J by 1 base. The CDR3 coding sequence is TGTGCCAGCAAGGGACTAGGCACAGATACGCAGTATTTT. Protein sequence: CASKGLGTDTQYF.

This sequence joins TRBV5-1 and TRBJ2-7; the D gene is possibly TRBD1 (5 bases). The CDR3 totals 13 residues. CDR1 is SGHRS, CDR2 YFSETQ, per germline. Trimming cost V 5 bases and J 0 bases, with 9 bases left between them. The CDR3 loop reads CASSPDNSYEQYF. The CDR3 nucleotides read TGCGCCAGCAGTCCGGACAACTCCTACGAGCAGTACTTC.

The V gene is TRBV5-1, the J gene TRBJ1-1, with D uncertain. This CDR3 region has 13 residues. Between the trimmed V and J ends, which lost 3 bases and 0 bases, there was a span of 6 bases. Germline V CDR1 and CDR2: SGHRS, YFSETQ. The CDR3 loop is CASSWSLNTEAFF. The CDR3 coding sequence is TGCGCCAGCAGCTGGAGTCTGAACACTGAAGCTTTCTTT.

The chain is built from TRBV19 and TRBJ1-6; a weak D match, TRBD1 (6 bases). The CDR3 runs 14 residues. The germline V and J ends were trimmed by 3 bases and 9 bases, with 12 bases remaining between them. Germline V gene lookup returns CDR1 LNHDA and CDR2 SQIVND (reference sequence). The CDR3 bases are TGTGCCAGTAGTATCAAGGGGGAGAGTTCACCCCTCCACTTT. It yields the protein CASSIKGESSPLHF.

The J gene is TRBJ2-6, the V gene TRBV30; 10 bases match TRBD1. V lost 5 bases and J lost 0; bases outside the gene matches: 7. This CDR3 region has 17 residues. The germline gives CDR1 GTSNPN, CDR2 SVGIG (reference sequence). This CDR3 reads CAWPDRGPLSGANVLTF. For the CDR3, the DNA is TGTGCCTGGCCAGACAGGGGGCCCCTCTCTGGGGCCAACGTCCTGACTTTC.

V is TRBV7-9 and J is TRBJ1-1; D not certain. In germline, CDR1 is SEHNR, CDR2 FQNEAQ (reference sequence). V was shortened by 6 bases and J by 0 bases, with 17 bases between the two germline ends. The CDR3 contains 16 residues. The CDR3, as DNA: TGTGCCAGCAGTTACTCCTACGGAGCCATGAACACTGAAGCTTTCTTT. Translated: CASSYSYGAMNTEAFF.

The J gene is TRBJ1-2, the V gene TRBV19; TRBD1 is a possible D gene (6 bases). In germline, CDR1 is LNHDA, CDR2 SQIVND (reference sequence). The CDR3 has 13 amino acids. The V end lost 7 bases, the J end lost 7 bases, and 16 bases lay between the germline ends. CDR3 bases: TGTGCCAGTAAGGACAGAGACTTAAGTGGCTACACCTTC. Its protein product is CASKDRDLSGYTF. Drawing the rest from reference TRBV19 and TRBJ1-2, the complete variable domain is DGGITQSPKYLFRKEGQNVTLSCEQNLNHDAMYWYRQDPGQGLRLIYYSQIVNDFQKGDIAEGYSVSREKKESFPLTVTSAQKNPTAFYLCASKDRDLSGYTFGSGTRLTVV.

As regards this clone: One end of the junction is discordant with germline, which a read error may explain. V gene TRBV20-1 combines with J gene TRBJ2-3; D is perhaps TRBD2 (5 bases). CDR3 length: 11 residues. Germline-derived CDR1 and CDR2 are DFQATT and SNEGSKA (reference sequence). CDR3 DNA: TGCCGTGCCGGGGGCACAGATACGCAGTATTTT. Translation gives CRAGGTDTQYF.

This clone was seen just once. The chain couples TRBV5-6 to TRBJ1-6; D perhaps matches TRBD1 (6 bases). Germline V gives CDR1 SGHDT, CDR2 YYEEEE. V was pared by 0 bases and J by 2 bases, with 9 bases between. This CDR3 contains 16 residues. The CDR3 spells CASSLVRGTYNSPLHF. The CDR3 nucleotides are TGTGCCAGCAGCTTGGTAAGGGGGACCTATAATTCACCCCTCCACTTT.

This sequence joins TRBV2 and TRBJ2-2; no reliable D call. CDR3 length equals 14 residues. Per germline, CDR1 SNHLY and CDR2 FYNNEI. V was clipped by 4 bases and J by 1 base, with 7 bases between them. Here the CDR3 reads CASSVSGNTGELFF. CDR3 bases: TGTGCCAGCAGTGTTTCTGGGAACACCGGGGAGCTGTTTTTT.

The chain carries TRBV7-2 and TRBJ1-2, with a possible D match to TRBD1 (6 bases). The CDR3 is 14 residues long. V shed 2 bases and J shed 1 base, with 8 bases lying between them. Germline values: CDR1 SGHTA, CDR2 FQGNSA. CDR3 amino acids: CASSLNRVNYGYTF. CDR3 coding DNA: TGTGCCAGCAGCTTAAACAGGGTTAACTATGGCTACACCTTC. Using reference TRBV7-2 and TRBJ1-2 for the parts outside the CDR3, the full variable domain is GAGVSQSPSNKVTEKGKDVELRCDPISGHTALYWYRQSLGQGLEFLIYFQGNSAPDKSGLPSDRFSAERTGGSVSTLTIQRTQQEDSAVYLCASSLNRVNYGYTFGSGTRLTVV.

The V gene is TRBV13, the J gene TRBJ2-5; possible D gene TRBD1, 6 bases. V gave up 1 base and J gave up 7 bases, with 13 bases separating them. Germline assignment: CDR1 PRHDT and CDR2 FYEKMQ (reference sequence). The CDR3 length is 14 residues. CDR3 region: CASSLAGQSRTQYF. The DNA of the CDR3 is TGTGCCAGCAGCTTAGCGGGACAAAGCAGGACCCAGTACTTC.

The gene calls are TRBV5-4 and TRBJ2-3; D is uncertain. CDR1 and CDR2 from the germline V gene are SGHNT and YYREEE (reference sequence). The V and J ends lost 2 bases and 0 bases respectively, with 16 bases between them. The CDR3 spans 17 residues. The DNA for the CDR3 is TGTGCCAGCAGCTTTCCCCCAGGAAAGTCTAGCACAGATACGCAGTATTTT. Translating it yields CASSFPPGKSSTDTQYF.

V usage is TRBV15 and J usage is TRBJ1-4; D might be TRBD1 (6 bases). The ends were cut back, 0 bases at V and 8 bases at J, with 13 bases in the middle. The germline gives CDR1 LNHNV, CDR2 YYDKDF (reference sequence). The CDR3 runs 15 residues. CDR3 sequence (DNA): TGTGCCACCAGCAGAGATCTGGGGGGGCACGAAAAACTGTTTTTT. Translated: CATSRDLGGHEKLFF.

The rearrangement joins TRBV19 to TRBJ1-1; D remains ambiguous. The germline V and J ends were trimmed by 1 base and 1 base, with 13 bases remaining between them. The CDR3 has 16 residues. Germline V lookup: CDR1 LNHDA, CDR2 SQIVND (reference sequence). The CDR3 spells CASSIGSEGKNTEAFF. CDR3 bases: TGTGCCAGTAGTATAGGTTCTGAGGGAAAGAACACTGAAGCTTTCTTT.